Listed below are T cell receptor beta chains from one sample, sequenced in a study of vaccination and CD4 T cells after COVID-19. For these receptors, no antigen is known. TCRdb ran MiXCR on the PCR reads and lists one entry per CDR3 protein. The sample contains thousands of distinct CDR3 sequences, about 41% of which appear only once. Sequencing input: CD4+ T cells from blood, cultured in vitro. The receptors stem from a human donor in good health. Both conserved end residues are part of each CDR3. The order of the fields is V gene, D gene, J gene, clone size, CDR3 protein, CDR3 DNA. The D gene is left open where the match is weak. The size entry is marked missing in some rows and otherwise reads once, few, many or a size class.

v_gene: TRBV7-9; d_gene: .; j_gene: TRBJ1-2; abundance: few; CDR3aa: CASSLPDRAFNYGYTF; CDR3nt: TGTGCCAGCAGCCTTCCAGACCGAGCTTTTAACTATGGCTACACCTTC
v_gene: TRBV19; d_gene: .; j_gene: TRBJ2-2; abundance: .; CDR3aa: CASSPMGTGELFF; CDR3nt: TGTGCCAGTAGCCCGATGGGCACCGGGGAGCTGTTTTTT
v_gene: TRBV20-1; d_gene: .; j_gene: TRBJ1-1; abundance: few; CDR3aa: CSARPPGRGDAEAFF; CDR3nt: TGCAGTGCTAGGCCGCCGGGGCGGGGGGACGCTGAAGCTTTCTTT
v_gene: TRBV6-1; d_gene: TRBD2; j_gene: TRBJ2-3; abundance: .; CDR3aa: CASSGSGLAGGPDTQYF; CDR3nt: TGTGCCAGCAGCGGCTCCGGACTAGCGGGGGGGCCAGATACGCAGTATTTT
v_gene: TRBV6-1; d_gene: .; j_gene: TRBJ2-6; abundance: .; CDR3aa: CASTRAFRGSGANVLTF; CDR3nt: TGTGCCAGCACCAGGGCCTTTAGGGGATCTGGGGCCAACGTCCTGACTTTC
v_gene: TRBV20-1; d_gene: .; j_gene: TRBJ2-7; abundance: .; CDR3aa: CSVREGGETYEQYF; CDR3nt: TGCAGTGTCCGAGAGGGGGGCGAAACCTACGAGCAGTACTTC
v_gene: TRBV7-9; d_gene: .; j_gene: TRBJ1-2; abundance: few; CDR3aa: CASSLGRSNYGYTF; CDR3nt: TGTGCCAGCAGCTTAGGGCGGTCAAACTATGGCTACACCTTC
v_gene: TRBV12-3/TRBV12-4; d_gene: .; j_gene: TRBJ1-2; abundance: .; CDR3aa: CASSLAGQGGYGYTF; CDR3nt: TGTGCCAGCAGTTTAGCGGGGCAGGGTGGTTATGGCTACACCTTC
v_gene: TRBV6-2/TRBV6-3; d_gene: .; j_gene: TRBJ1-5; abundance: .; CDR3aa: CASSYSVGTRTGKGVQHF; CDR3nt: TGTGCCAGCAGTTACTCGGTCGGGACTCGAACCGGAAAGGGGGTCCAGCATTTT
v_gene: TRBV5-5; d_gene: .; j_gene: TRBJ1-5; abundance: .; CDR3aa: CASSQHWVSNQPQHF; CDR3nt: TGTGCCAGCAGCCAGCACTGGGTCAGCAATCAGCCCCAGCATTTT
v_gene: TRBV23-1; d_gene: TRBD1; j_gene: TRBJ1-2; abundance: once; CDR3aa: CASSRPDRAKLYGYTF; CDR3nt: TGCGCCAGCAGTCGACCGGACAGGGCAAAACTCTATGGCTACACCTTC
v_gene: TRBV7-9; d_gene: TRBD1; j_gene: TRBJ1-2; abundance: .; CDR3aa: CASSLAGQGYGYTF; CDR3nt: TGTGCCAGCAGCTTAGCAGGACAGGGGTATGGCTACACCTTC
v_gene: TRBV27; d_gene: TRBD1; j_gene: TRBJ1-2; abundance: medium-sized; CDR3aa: CASSFRDRGHGYTF; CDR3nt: TGTGCCAGCAGTTTCCGGGACAGGGGGCATGGCTACACCTTC
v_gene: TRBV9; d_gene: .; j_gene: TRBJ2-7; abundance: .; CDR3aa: CASSVDGDSGWEYF; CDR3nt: TGTGCCAGCAGCGTCGACGGAGACAGTGGATGGGAGTACTTC
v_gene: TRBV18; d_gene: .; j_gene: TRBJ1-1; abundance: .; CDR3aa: CASSPQGMNTEAFF; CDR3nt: TGTGCCAGCTCACCACAGGGTATGAACACTGAAGCTTTCTTT
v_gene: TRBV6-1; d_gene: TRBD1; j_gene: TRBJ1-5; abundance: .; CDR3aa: CASSGQGGNQPQHF; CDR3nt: TGTGCCAGCAGCGGACAGGGAGGCAATCAGCCCCAGCATTTT
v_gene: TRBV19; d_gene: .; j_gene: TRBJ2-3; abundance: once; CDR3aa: CASLGFQTDTQYF; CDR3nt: TGTGCCAGTTTGGGGTTCCAGACAGATACGCAGTATTTT
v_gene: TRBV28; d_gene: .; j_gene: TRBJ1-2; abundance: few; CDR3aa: CASSPLGTIYGYTF; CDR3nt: TGTGCCAGCAGCCCACTCGGGACGATCTATGGCTACACCTTC
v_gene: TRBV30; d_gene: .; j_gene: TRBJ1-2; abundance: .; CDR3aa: CAWSVREGQHYGYTF; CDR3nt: TGTGCCTGGAGTGTACGGGAAGGCCAACACTATGGCTACACCTTC
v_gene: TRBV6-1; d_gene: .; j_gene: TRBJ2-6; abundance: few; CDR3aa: CASSEENSGANVLTF; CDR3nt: TGTGCCAGCAGTGAAGAGAACTCTGGGGCCAACGTCCTGACTTTC
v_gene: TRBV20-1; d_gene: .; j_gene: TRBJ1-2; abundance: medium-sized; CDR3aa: CSASRGNYGYTF; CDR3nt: TGCAGTGCCAGCAGGGGTAACTATGGCTACACCTTC
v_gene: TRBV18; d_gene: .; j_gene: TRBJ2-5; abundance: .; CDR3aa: CASSPAGLAFQETQYF; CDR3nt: TGTGCCAGCTCACCAGCAGGTTTAGCCTTCCAAGAGACCCAGTACTTC
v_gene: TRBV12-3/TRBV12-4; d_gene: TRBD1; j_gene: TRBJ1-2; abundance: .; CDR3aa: CASSRGQGRGYTF; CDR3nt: TGTGCCAGCAGCCGTGGACAGGGCCGCGGCTACACCTTC
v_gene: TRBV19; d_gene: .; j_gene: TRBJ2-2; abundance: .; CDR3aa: CASSTGELFF; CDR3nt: TGTGCCAGTAGTACCGGGGAGCTGTTTTTT
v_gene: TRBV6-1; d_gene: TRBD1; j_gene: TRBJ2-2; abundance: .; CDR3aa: CASSKGVMQGARRTGELFF; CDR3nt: TGTGCCAGCAGTAAAGGGGTAATGCAGGGGGCGAGGCGCACCGGGGAGCTGTTTTTT
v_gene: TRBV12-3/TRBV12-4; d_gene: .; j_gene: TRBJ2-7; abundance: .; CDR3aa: CASSLGGSYEQYF; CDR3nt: TGTGCCAGCAGTTTAGGTGGTTCCTACGAGCAGTACTTC
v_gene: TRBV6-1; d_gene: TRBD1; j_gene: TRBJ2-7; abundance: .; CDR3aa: CASSEAPGGYSYEQYF; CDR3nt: TGTGCCAGCAGTGAAGCGCCAGGGGGATATTCCTACGAGCAGTACTTC
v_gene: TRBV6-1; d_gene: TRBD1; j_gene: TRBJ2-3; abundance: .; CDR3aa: CAIRAGQGFADMQYF; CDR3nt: TGTGCCATCAGAGCGGGACAGGGGTTTGCAGATATGCAGTATTTT
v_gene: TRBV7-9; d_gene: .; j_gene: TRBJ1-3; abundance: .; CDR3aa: CASSLEELNTIYF; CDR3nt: TGTGCCAGCAGCTTAGAGGAATTAAACACCATATATTTT
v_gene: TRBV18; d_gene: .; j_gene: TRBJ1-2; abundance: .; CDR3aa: CASSPTTRDGYTF; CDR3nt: TGTGCCAGCTCACCAACGACACGCGATGGCTACACCTTC
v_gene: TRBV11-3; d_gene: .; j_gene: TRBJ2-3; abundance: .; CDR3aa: CASSLLTSLTDTQYF; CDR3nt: TGTGCCAGCAGCTTACTCACCTCTCTGACAGATACGCAGTATTTT
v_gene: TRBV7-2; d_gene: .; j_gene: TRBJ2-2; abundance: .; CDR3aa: CASSLGLANTGELFF; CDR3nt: TGTGCCAGCAGCTTAGGCTTAGCGAACACCGGGGAGCTGTTTTTT
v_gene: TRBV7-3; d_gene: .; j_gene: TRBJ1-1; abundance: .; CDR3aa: CASSTERAERGAEAFF; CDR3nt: TGTGCCAGCAGTACTGAGCGGGCCGAACGCGGCGCTGAAGCTTTCTTT
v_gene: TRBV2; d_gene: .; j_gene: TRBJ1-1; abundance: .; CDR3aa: CASSGRQNTEAFF; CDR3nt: TGTGCCAGCAGTGGGCGGCAGAACACTGAAGCTTTCTTT
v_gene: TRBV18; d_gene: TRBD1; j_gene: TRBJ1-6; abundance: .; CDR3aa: CASSPTIGQGAPLHF; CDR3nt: TGTGCCAGCTCACCGACTATCGGACAGGGTGCACCCCTCCACTTT
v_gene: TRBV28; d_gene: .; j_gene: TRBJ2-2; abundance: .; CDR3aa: CASSIRLANTGELFF; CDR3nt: TGTGCCAGCAGCATTAGACTAGCGAACACCGGGGAGCTGTTTTTT
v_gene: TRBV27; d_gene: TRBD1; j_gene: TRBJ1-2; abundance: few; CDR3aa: CASGDRGRGGYTF; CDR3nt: TGTGCCAGCGGAGACAGGGGGCGCGGAGGCTACACCTTC
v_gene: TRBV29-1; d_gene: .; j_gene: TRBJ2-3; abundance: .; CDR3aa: CSVERGMGTDTQYF; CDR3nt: TGCAGCGTTGAACGGGGGATGGGCACAGATACGCAGTATTTT
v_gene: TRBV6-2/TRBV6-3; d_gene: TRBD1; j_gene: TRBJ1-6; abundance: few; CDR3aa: CASSLWGTGYNSPLHF; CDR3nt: TGTGCCAGCAGCCTATGGGGGACAGGGTACAATTCACCCCTCCACTTT
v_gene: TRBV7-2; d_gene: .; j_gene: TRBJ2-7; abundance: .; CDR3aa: CASSLRTEAYEQYF; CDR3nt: TGTGCCAGCAGCTTGCGGACAGAGGCCTACGAGCAGTACTTC
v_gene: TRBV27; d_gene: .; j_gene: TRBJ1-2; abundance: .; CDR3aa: CASSLSGSLIGYTF; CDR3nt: TGTGCCAGCAGTTTATCGGGCTCCTTAATAGGCTACACCTTC
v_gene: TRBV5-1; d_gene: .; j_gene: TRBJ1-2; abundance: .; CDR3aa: CASSFEGIGGYTF; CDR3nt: TGCGCCAGCAGCTTCGAGGGAATCGGTGGCTACACCTTC
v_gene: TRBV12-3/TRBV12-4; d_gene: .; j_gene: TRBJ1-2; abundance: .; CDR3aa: CASSLLNYGYTF; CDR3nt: TGTGCCAGCAGTTTGTTGAACTATGGCTACACCTTC
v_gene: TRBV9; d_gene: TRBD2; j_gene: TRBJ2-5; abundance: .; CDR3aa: CASSPTGGYQETQYF; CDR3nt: TGTGCCAGCAGCCCTACCGGGGGGTACCAAGAGACCCAGTACTTC
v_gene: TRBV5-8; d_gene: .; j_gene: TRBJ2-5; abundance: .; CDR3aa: CASSLGTSGVYQETQYF; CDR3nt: TGTGCCAGCAGCTTAGGGACTTCGGGGGTGTACCAAGAGACCCAGTACTTC
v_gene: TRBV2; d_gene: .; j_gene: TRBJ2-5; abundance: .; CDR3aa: CASGGNQETQYF; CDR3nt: TGTGCCAGCGGGGGGAACCAAGAGACCCAGTACTTC
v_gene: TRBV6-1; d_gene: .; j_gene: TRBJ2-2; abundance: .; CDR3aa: CASSLGRTSTGELFF; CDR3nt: TGTGCCAGCAGCCTTGGGAGGACATCCACCGGGGAGCTGTTTTTT
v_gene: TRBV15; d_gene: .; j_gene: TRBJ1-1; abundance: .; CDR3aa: CATSRERTANTEAFF; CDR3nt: TGTGCCACCAGCAGAGAAAGAACAGCGAACACTGAAGCTTTCTTT
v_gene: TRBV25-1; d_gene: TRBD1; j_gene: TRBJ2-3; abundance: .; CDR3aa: CASSPMERGGGDTQYF; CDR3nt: TGTGCCAGCAGCCCTATGGAGAGAGGGGGCGGAGATACGCAGTATTTT
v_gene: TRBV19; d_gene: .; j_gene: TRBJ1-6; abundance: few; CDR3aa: CASSMGGTPNSPLHF; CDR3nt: TGTGCCAGTAGTATGGGGGGGACGCCGAATTCACCCCTCCACTTT
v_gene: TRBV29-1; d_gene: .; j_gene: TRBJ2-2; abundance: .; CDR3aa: CSVGQNTGELFF; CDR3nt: TGCAGCGTTGGACAGAACACCGGGGAGCTGTTTTTT
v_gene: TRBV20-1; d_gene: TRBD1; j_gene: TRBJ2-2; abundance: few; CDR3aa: CSASPGTGRLGAGELFF; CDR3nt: TGCAGTGCCTCTCCCGGGACAGGGCGCTTGGGGGCCGGGGAGCTGTTTTTT
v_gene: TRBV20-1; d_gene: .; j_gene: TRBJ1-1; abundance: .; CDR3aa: CSASQGSLNTEAFF; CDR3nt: TGCAGTGCTAGTCAGGGCTCACTGAACACTGAAGCTTTCTTT
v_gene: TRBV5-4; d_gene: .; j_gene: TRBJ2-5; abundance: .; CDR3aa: CASSSEVTTQYF; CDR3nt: TGTGCCAGCAGCTCCGAGGTGACAACCCAGTACTTC
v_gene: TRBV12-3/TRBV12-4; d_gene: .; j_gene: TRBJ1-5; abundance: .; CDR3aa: CASSFSWESNQPQHF; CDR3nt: TGTGCCAGCAGTTTTAGTTGGGAGTCAAATCAGCCCCAGCATTTT
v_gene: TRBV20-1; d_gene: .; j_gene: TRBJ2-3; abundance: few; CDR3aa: CSANRESTDTQYF; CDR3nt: TGCAGTGCAAACAGGGAAAGCACAGATACGCAGTATTTT
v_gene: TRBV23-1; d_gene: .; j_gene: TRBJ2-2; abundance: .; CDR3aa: CASSQSAPGELFF; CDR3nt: TGCGCCAGCAGTCAATCGGCCCCCGGGGAGCTGTTTTTT
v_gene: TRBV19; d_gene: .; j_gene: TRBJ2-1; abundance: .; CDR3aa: CASSSLGGITYNEQFF; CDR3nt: TGTGCCAGTAGTAGTCTAGGGGGGATAACCTACAATGAGCAGTTCTTC
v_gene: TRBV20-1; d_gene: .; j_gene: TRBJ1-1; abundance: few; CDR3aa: CSANRDETEAFF; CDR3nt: TGCAGTGCTAACAGGGATGAGACTGAAGCTTTCTTT